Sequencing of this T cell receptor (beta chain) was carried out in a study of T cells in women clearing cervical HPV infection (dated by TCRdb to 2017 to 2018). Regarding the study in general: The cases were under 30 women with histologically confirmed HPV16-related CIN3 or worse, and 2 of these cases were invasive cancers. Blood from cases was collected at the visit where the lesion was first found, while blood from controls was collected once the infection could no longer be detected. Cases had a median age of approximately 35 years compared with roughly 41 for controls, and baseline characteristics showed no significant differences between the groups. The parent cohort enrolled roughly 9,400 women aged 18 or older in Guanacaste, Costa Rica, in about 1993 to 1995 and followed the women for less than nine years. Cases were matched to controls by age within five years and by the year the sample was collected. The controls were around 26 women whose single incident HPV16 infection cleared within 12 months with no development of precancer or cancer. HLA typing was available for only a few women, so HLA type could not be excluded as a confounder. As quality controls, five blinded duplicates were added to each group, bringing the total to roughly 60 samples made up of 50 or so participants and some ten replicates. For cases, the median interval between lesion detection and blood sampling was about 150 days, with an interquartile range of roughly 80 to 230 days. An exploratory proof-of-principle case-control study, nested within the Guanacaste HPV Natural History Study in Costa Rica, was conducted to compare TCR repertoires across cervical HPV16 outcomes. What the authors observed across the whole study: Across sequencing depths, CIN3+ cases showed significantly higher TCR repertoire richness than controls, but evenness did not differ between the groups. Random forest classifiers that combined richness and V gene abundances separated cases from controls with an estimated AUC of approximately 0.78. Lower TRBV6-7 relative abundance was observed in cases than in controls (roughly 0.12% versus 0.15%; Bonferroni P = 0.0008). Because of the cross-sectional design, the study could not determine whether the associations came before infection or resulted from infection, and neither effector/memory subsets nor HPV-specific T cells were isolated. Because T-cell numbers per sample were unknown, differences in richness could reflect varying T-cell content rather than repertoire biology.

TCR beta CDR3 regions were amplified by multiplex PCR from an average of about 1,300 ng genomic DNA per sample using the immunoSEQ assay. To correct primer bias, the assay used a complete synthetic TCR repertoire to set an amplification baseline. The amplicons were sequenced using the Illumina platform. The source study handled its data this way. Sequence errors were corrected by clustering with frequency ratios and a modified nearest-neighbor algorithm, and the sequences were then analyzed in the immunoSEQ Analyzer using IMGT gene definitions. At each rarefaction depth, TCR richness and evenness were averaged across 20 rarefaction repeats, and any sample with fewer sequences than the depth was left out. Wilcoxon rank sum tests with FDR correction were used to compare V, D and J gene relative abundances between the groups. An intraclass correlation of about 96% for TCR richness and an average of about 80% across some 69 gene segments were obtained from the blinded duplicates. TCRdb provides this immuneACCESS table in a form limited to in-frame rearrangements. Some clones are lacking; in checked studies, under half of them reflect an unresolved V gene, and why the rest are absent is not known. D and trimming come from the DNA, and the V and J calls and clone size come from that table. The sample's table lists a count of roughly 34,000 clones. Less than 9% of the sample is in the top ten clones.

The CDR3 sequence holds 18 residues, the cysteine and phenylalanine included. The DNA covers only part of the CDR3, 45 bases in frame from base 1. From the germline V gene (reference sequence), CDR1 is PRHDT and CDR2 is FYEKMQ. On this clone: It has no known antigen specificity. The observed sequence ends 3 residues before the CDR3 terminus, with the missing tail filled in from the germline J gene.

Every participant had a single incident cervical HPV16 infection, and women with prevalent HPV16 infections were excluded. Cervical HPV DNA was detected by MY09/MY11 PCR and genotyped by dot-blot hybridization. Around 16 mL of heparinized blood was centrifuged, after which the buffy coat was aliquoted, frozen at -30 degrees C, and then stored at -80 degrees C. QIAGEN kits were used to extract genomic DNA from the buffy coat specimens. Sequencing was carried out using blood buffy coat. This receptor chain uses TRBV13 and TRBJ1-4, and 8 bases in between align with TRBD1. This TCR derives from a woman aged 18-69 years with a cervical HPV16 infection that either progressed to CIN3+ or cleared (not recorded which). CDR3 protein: CASSLGPGGSEGANVLFF. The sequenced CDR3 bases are TGTGCCAGCAGCTTAGGACCAGGGGGCTCTGAAGGGGCCAACGTA.